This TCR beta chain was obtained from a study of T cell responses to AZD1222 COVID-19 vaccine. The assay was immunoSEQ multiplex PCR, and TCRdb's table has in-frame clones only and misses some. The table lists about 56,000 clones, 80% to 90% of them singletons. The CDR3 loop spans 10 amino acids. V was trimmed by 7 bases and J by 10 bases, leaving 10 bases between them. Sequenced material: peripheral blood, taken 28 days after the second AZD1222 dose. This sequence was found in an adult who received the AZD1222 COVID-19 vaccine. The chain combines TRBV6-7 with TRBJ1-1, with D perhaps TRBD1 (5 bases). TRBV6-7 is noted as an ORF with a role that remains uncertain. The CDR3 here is CASIWGRAFF. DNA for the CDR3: TGTGCCAGCATCTGGGGGAGAGCTTTCTTT.